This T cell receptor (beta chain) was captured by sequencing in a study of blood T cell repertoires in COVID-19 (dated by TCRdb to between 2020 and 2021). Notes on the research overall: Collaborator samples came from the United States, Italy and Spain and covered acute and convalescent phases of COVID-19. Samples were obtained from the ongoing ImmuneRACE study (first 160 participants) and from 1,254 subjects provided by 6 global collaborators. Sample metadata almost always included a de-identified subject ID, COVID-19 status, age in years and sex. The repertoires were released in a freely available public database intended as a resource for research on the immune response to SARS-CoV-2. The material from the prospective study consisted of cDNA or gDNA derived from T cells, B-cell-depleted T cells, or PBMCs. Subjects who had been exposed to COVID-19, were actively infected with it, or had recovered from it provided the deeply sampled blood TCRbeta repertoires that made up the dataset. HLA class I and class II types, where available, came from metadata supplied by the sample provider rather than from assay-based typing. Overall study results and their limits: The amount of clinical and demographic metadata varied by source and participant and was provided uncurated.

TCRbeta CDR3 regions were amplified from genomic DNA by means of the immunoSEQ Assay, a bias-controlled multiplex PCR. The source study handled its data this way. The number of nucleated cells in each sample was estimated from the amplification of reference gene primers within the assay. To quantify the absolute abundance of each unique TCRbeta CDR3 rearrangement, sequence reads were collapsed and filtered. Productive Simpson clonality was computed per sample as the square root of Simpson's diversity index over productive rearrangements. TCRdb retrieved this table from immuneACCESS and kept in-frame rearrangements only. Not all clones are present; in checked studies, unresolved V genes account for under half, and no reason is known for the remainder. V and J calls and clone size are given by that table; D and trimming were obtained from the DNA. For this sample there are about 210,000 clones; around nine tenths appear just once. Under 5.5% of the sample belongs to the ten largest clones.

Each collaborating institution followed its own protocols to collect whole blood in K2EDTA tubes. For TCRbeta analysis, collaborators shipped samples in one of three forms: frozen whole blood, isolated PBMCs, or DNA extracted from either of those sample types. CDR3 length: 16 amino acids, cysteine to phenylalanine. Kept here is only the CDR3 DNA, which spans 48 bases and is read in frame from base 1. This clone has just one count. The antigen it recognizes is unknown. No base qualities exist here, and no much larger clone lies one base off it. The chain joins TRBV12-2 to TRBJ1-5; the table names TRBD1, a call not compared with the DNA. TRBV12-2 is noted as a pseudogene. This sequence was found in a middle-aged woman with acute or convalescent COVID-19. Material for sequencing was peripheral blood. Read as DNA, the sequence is TGTGCAAGTCGCTTAGACAGGGGTCGGAAAGATCAGCCCCAGCATTTT. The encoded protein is CASRLDRGRKDQPQHF.